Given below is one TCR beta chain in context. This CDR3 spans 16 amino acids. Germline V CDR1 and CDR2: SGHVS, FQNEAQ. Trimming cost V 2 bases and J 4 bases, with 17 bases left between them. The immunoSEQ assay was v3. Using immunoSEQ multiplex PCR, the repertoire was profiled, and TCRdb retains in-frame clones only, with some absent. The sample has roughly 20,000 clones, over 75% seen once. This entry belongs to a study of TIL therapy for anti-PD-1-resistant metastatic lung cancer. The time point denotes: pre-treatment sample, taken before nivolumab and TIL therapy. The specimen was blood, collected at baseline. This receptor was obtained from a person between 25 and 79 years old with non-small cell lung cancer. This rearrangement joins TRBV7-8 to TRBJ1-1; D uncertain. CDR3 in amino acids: CASSLYRAGKFTEAFF. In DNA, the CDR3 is TGTGCCAGCAGCTTATATAGGGCGGGAAAATTCACTGAAGCTTTCTTT.